This T cell receptor beta chain comes out of a study of identical twins. Study-level findings and limits: Alpha sequences that were out-of-frame and twin-shared showed an excess of low generation probability. For monozygotic twins, models underestimated out-of-frame TCR alpha sharing.

TCRdb re-called the 5' RACE reads with MiXCR, one entry per CDR3 protein. Among 700,000 or so distinct CDR3 sequences listed, over 8.5% were seen once. This CDR3 has 15 amino acids. Germline values: CDR1 MNHEY, CDR2 SVGAGI. Deletions cut 0 bases from V and 2 bases from J, with 11 bases between. This clonotype was counted between two and nine times. Its antigen is as yet unknown. This same sample was also part of a study on yellow fever vaccine responses in identical twins.

The sequenced material came from PBMCs. This receptor was obtained from a woman between 18 and 29 years old in good health. This sequence joins TRBV6-5 and TRBJ2-7, with D possibly matching TRBD2 (7 bases). CDR3 protein: CASSYSRGAAYEQYF. CDR3 bases: TGTGCCAGCAGTTACTCACGGGGGGCCGCCTACGAGCAGTACTTC.